The present T cell receptor beta chain was sequenced within a study of shared clonotypes between healthy human individuals. Study conclusions and caveats: Researchers sampled blood only, noting tissue repertoires likely differ.

To note about this clone: Its antigen is still unknown.

J gave up 4 bases and V 7 bases, and 7 bases lay outside the gene matches. This CDR3 is built from 14 residues. Germline V lookup: CDR1 MNHEY, CDR2 SMNVEV (reference sequence). Profiled with immunoSEQ multiplex PCR; TCRdb holds only in-frame clones, not every one. The sample holds 2 million to 2.5 million clones, about 95% seen once. It was CD45RO-negative cells, positively selected for CCR7, that made up naive CD8 cells, with terminally differentiated effector memory CD45RA+ cells excluded. Input material: naive CD8+ T cells sorted from blood. The sequence was obtained from a man younger than 35 in good health. The chain uses TRBV27 and TRBJ2-3, with 8 bases lining up with TRBD2. The CDR3 sequence: CASKVRGGPDTQYF. The CDR3 DNA reads TGTGCCAGCAAGGTCCGGGGGGGCCCAGATACGCAGTATTTT.